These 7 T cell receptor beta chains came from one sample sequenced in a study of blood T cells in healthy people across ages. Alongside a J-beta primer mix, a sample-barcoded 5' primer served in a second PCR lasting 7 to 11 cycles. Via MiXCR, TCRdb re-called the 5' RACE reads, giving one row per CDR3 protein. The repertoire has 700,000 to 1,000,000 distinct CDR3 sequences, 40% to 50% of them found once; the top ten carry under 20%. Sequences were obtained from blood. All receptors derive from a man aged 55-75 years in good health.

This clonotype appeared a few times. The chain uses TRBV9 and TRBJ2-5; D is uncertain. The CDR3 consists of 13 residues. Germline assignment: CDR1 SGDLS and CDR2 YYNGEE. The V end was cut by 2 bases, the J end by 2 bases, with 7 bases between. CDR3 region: CASSVDVQETQYF. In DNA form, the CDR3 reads TGTGCCAGCAGCGTTGACGTACAAGAGACCCAGTACTTC. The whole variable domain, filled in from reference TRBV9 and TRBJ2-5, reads DSGVTQTPKHLITATGQRVTLRCSPRSGDLSVYWYQQSLDQGLQFLIQYYNGEERAKGNILERFSAQQFPDLHSELNLSSLELGDSALYFCASSVDVQETQYFGPGTRLLVL.

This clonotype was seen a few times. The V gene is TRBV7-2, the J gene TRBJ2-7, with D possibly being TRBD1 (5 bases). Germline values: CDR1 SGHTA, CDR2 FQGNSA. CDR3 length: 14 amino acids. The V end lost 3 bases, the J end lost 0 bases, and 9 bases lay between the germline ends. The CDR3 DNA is TGTGCCAGCAGCTTTCAGGGTTCCTCCTACGAGCAGTACTTC. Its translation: CASSFQGSSYEQYF.

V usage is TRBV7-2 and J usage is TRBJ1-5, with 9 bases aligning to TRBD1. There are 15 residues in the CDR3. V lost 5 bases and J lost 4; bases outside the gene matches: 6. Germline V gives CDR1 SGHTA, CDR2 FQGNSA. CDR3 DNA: TGTGCCAGCAGCGTACAGGGGGCGCCGAATCAGCCCCAGCATTTT. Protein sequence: CASSVQGAPNQPQHF.

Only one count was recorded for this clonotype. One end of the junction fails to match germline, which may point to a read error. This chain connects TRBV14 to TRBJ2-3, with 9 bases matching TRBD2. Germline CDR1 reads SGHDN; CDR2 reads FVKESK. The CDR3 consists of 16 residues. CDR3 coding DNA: TGTGCCAGCAGCCGGAGCAGCGGGGGGTCCACAGAGACGCAGTATTTT. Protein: CASSRSSGGSTETQYF. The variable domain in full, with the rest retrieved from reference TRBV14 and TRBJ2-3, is EAGVTQFPSHSVIEKGQTVTLRCDPISGHDNLYWYRRVMGKEIKFLLHFVKESKQDESGMPNNRFLAERTGGTYSTLKVQPAELEDSGVYFCASSRSSGGSTETQYFGPGTRLTVL.

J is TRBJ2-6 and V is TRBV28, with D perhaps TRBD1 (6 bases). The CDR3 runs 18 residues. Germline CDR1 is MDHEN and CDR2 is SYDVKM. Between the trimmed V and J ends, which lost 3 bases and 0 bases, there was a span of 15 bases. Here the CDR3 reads CASSFGIQGHSGANVLTF. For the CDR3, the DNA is TGTGCCAGCAGTTTTGGTATTCAGGGACACTCTGGGGCCAACGTCCTGACTTTC.

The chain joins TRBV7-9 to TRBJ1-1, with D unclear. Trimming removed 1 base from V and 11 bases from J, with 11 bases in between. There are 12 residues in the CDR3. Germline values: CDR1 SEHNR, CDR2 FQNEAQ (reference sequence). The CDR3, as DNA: TGTGCCAGCAGCTTAGTCACCGTGAGGGCTTTCTTT. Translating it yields CASSLVTVRAFF.

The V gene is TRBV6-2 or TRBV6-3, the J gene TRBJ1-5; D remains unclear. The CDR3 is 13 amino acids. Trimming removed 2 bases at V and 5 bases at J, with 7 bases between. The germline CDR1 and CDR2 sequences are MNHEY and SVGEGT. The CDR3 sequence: CASSYESDQPQHF. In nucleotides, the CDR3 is TGTGCCAGCAGTTACGAAAGTGATCAGCCCCAGCATTTT.